The source of this T cell receptor beta chain is a study of shared clonotypes between healthy human individuals. Study-wide points: Non-shared clonotypes had lower generation probabilities than those shared by all four donors. An anticipated effect of sequencing depth on clonotype sharing among donors was recognized.

This CDR3 has 12 amino acids. The germline gives CDR1 SQVTM, CDR2 ANQGSEA. The germline V and J ends were trimmed by 7 bases and 2 bases, with 10 bases remaining between them. The CD4+ fraction was divided into a CD45RA+ naive subset and a CD45RA-negative memory subset. Genomic DNA per cell subset filled all wells of several immunoSEQ plates. Assay used: immunoSEQ multiplex PCR; TCRdb lists only in-frame clones, some missing. The sample yields under 1,100,000 clones, around 76% seen once. This clone has a handful of counts. No antigen is known for it. The sample consisted of memory CD4+ T cells sorted from blood. Noted subset: CD45RA-negative fraction. The rearrangement joins TRBV29-1 to TRBJ2-3; possible D gene TRBD2, 5 bases. The TCR sequence derives from a young man in good health. Here the CDR3 DNA reads TGCAGCGCGGAGGTCTCCACAGATACGCAGTATTTT. It encodes CSAEVSTDTQYF.